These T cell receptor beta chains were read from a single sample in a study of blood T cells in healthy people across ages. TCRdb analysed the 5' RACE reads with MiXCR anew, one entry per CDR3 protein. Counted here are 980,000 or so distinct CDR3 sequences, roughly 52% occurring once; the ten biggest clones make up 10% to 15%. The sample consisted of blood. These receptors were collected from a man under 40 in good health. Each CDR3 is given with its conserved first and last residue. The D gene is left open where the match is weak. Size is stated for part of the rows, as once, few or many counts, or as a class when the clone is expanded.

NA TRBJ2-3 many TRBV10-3 TGTGCCATCAGTGGTGGGACGGGGAATCAGCCGCAGTATTTT CAISGGTGNQPQYF
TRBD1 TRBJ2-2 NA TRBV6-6 TGTGCCTACCGACAGGGGGCGAACACCGGGGAGCTGTTTTTT CAYRQGANTGELFF
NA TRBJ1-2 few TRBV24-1 TGTGCCACCAGTGAACCGACTACTAACTATGGCTACACCTTC CATSEPTTNYGYTF
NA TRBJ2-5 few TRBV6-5 TGTGCCAGCAGTTACGGCCAACAAGAGACCCAGTACTTC CASSYGQQETQYF
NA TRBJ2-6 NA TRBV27 TGTGCCAGCAGTCCCTTTGCTGGGGCCAACGTCCTGACTTTC CASSPFAGANVLTF
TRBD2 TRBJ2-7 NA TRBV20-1 TGCAGTGCTAAGGGACTAGCGGGGTACGAGCAGTACTTC CSAKGLAGYEQYF
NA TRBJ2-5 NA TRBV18 TGTGCCAGCTCACCACGGCCCCCCGAGACCCAGTACTTC CASSPRPPETQYF
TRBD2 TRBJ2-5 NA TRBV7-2 TGTGCCAGCACACAGACCGGGACTAGGGAAGAGACCCAGTACTTC CASTQTGTREETQYF
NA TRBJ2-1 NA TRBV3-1 TGTGCCAGCAGCCAGAGACAGCTCCAGGGTGGCGAGCAGTTCTTC CASSQRQLQGGEQFF
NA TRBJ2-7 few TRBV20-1 TGCAGTGCCAAATCAGGGTCGGGGGCCTACGAGCAGTACTTC CSAKSGSGAYEQYF
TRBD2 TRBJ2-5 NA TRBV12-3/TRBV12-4 TGTGCCAGCAGTTCAAAGACTAGCGGGAGGGTCGGTGAGACCCAGTACTTC CASSSKTSGRVGETQYF
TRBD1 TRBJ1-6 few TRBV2 TGTGCCAGCAGGCCCAGACAGGGAGGCAATTCACCCCTCCACTTT CASRPRQGGNSPLHF
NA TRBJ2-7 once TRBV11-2 TGTGCCAGCAGCCCACCCGGGAAAAGCTCCTACGAGCAGTACTTC CASSPPGKSSYEQYF
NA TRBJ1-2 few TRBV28 TGTGCCAGCAGGCCACTGGCGAGACGTGGAGGGTTTTACCGCGGCTACACCTTC CASRPLARRGGFYRGYTF
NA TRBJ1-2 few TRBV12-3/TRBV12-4 TGTGCCAGCAGTTTCGGGATGAAGGATGGCTACACCTTC CASSFGMKDGYTF
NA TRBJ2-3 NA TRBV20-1 TGCAGTCTCCGGGGGCAGAGAGATACGCAGTATTTT CSLRGQRDTQYF
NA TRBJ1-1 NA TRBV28 TGTGCCAGCAGTTTACTCCGGGACATAGCTTTCTTT CASSLLRDIAFF
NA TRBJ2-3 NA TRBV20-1 TGCAGTGCTAGGACTTCACCTAGCACAGATACGCAGTATTTT CSARTSPSTDTQYF
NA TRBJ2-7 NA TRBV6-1 TGTGCCATTATAATTGGCTACGAGCAGTACTTC CAIIIGYEQYF
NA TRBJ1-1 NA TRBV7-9 TGTGCCAGCATCCCTGAGTGGGACACGCAGAATTTT CASIPEWDTQNF
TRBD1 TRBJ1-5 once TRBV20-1 TGCAGTGCTAGTCGTCAGACAGGGATGATCAATCAGCCCCAGCATTTT CSASRQTGMINQPQHF
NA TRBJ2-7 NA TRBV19 TGTGCCAGTAGTATAAGGAGGGCCGGCGAGCAGTACTTC CASSIRRAGEQYF
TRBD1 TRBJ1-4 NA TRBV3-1 TGTGCCAGCAGCCCCCTAGGGACAGGTGGGAATGAAAAACTGTTTTTT CASSPLGTGGNEKLFF
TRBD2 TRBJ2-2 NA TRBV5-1 TGCGCCAGCAGCCCCGGGGGGGGCACCGGGGAGCTGTTTTTT CASSPGGGTGELFF
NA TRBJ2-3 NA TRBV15 TGTGCCACCAGCAGGTCGCCCCAGCGTGTTTCAGATACGCAGTATTTT CATSRSPQRVSDTQYF
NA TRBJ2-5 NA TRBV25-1 TGTGCCAGCAGTGAATTGAGCTTCGAGGAGACCCAGTACTTC CASSELSFEETQYF
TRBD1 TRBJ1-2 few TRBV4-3 TGCGCCAGCAGCCAGTTGCAGGGGGATGGCTACACCTTC CASSQLQGDGYTF
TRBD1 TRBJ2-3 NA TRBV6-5 TGTGCCAGCGGACAGGGGAACAGGGGGGTAGATACGCAGTATTTT CASGQGNRGVDTQYF
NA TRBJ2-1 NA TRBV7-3 TGTGCCAGCAGCCCCCCAGGGGCCTCCTACAATGAGCAGTTCTTC CASSPPGASYNEQFF
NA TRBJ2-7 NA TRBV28 TGTGCCAGCAGTTTATATAGCCGCGAGCAGTACTTC CASSLYSREQYF
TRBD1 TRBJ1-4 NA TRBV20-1 TGCAGTGCTAGGGGCCAGGGGGTCGGTACTAATGAAAAACTGTTTTTT CSARGQGVGTNEKLFF
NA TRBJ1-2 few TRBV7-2 TGTGCCAGCAGCCCAGGCCCAACGGGGAACTATGGCTACACCTTC CASSPGPTGNYGYTF
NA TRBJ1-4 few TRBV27 TGTGCCAGCTCGGACATAATGGGTAATGAAAAACTGTTTTTT CASSDIMGNEKLFF
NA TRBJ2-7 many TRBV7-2 TGTGCCAGCAGCCGGGCGGGCTACGAGCAGTACTTC CASSRAGYEQYF
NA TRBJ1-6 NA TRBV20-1 TGCAGTGCGCACGACACCGGGGGCCATTCACCCCTCCACTTT CSAHDTGGHSPLHF
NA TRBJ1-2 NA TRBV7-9 TGTGCCAGCAGTAAAAGGGTGGACTATGGCTACACCTTC CASSKRVDYGYTF
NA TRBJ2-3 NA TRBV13 TGTGCCAGCAGCTCTCTACAGTGGGGAGGGGGTAGCACAGATACGCAGTATTTT CASSSLQWGGGSTDTQYF
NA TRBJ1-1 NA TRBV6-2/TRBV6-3 TGTGCCGGCAGGGGTGGTCCCGCGCCCATGAACACTGAAGCTTTCTTT CAGRGGPAPMNTEAFF
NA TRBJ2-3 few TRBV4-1 TGCGCCAGCAGCCAAGATTGGGCGGCAGATACGCAGTATTTT CASSQDWAADTQYF
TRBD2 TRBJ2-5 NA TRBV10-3 TGTGCCAGCGGACTAGCGGCTCAAGAGACCCAGTACTTC CASGLAAQETQYF
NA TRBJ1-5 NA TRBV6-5 TGTGCCAGCAGTCCCCGTAGTGGGGGGAATCAGCCCCAGCATTTT CASSPRSGGNQPQHF
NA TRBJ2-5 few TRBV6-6 TGTGCCAGCAGTCCGTGGCAAGAGACCCAGTACTTC CASSPWQETQYF